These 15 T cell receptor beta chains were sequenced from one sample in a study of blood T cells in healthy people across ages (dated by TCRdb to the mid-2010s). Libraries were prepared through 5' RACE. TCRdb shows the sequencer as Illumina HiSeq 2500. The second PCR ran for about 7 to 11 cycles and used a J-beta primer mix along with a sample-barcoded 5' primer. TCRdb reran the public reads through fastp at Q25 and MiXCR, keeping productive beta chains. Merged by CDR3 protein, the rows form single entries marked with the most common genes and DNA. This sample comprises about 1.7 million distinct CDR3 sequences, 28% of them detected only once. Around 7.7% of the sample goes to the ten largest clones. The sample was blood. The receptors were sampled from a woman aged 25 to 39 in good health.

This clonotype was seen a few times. CDR3 sequence (DNA): TGTGCCAGCAGCTCCCTCATGGACATCTACGAGCAGTACTTC. This gives the protein CASSSLMDIYEQYF. This rearrangement joins TRBV7-9 to TRBJ2-7; tentatively, D is TRBD1 (5 bases). Germline V gene lookup returns CDR1 SEHNR and CDR2 FQNEAQ (reference sequence). V was trimmed by 4 bases and J by 3 bases, leaving 13 bases between them. This CDR3 spans 14 amino acids.

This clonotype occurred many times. The CDR3 coding sequence is TGTGCCAGCAGACCCACGGGGGACAATGAGCAGTTCTTC. Protein: CASRPTGDNEQFF. The chain is built from TRBV2 and TRBJ2-1; D might be TRBD2 (6 bases). CDR3 length equals 13 residues. CDR1 is SNHLY and CDR2 is FYNNEI in the germline V gene. V was cut by 6 bases and J by 5 bases, with 11 bases left in between.

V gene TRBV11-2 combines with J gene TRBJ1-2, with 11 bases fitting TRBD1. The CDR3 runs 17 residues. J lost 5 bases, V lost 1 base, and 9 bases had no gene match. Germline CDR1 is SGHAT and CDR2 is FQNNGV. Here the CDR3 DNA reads TGTGCCAGCAGCTTAGGTCCGACGGGACAGGGGGTTTATGGCTACACCTTC. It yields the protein CASSLGPTGQGVYGYTF.

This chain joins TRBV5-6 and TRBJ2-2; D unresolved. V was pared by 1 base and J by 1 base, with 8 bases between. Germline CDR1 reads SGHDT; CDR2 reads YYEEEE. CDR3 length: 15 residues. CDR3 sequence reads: CASSLLAMNTGELFF. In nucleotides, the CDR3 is TGTGCCAGCAGCTTGTTAGCTATGAACACCGGGGAGCTGTTTTTT. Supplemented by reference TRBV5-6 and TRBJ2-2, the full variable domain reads DAGVTQSPTHLIKTRGQQVTLRCSPKSGHDTVSWYQQALGQGPQFIFQYYEEEERQRGNFPDRFSGHQFPNYSSELNVNALLLGDSALYLCASSLLAMNTGELFFGEGSRLTVL.

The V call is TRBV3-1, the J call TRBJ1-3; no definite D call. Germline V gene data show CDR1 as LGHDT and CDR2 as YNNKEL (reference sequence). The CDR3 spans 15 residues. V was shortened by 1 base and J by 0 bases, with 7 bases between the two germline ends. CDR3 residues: CASSQGSYSGNTIYF. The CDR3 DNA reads TGTGCCAGCAGCCAAGGGAGTTACTCTGGAAACACCATATATTTT.

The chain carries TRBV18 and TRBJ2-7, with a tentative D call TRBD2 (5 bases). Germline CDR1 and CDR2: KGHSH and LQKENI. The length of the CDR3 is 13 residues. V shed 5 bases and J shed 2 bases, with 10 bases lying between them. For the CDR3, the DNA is TGTGCCAGCTCATCAATGCGGGCCTACGAGCAGTACTTC. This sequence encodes CASSSMRAYEQYF.

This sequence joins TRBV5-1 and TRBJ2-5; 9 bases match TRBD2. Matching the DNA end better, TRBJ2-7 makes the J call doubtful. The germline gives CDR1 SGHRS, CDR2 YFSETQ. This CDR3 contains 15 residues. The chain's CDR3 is CASSLVISGSYEQYF. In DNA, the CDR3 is TGCGCCAGCAGCTTGGTCATTAGCGGGAGCTACGAGCAGTACTTC.

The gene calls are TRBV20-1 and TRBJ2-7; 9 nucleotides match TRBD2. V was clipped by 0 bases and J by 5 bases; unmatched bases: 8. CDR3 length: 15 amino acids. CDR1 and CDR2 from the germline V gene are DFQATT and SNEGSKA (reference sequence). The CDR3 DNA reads TGCAGTGCTAGAGATGAAGGCGGGGGGGGTAACGAGCAGTACTTC. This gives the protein CSARDEGGGGNEQYF.

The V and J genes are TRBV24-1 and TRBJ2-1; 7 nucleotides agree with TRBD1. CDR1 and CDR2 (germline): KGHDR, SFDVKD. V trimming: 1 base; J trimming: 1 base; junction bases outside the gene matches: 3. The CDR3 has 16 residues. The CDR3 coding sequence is TGTGCCACCAGTGATTTTTTGACAGGGTCCTACAATGAGCAGTTCTTC. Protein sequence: CATSDFLTGSYNEQFF.

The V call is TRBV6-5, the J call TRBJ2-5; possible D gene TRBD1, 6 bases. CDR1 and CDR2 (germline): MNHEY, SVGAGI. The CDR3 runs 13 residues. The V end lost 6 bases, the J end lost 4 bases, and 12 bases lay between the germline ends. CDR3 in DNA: TGTGCCAGCAGGCGCGGACAGCCAGAGACCCAGTACTTC. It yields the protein CASRRGQPETQYF.

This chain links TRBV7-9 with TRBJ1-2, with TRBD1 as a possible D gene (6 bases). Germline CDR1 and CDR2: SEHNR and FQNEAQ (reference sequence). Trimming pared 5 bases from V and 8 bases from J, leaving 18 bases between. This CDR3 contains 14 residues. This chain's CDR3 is CASSLGGGAGGYTF. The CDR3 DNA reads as TGTGCCAGCAGCCTCGGCGGGGGCGCGGGGGGCTACACCTTC.

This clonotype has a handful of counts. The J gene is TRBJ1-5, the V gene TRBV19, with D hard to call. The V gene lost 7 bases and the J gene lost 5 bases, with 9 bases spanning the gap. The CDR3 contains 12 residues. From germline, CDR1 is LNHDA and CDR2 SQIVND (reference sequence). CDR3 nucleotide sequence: TGTGCCAGTAATAGGCTAGATCAGCCCCAGCATTTT. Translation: CASNRLDQPQHF.

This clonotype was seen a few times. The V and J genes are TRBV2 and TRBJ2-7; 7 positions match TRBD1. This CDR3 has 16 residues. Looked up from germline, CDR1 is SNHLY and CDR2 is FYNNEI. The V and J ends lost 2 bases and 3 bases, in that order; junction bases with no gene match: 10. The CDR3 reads CASSESGDREVYEQYF. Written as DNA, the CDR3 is TGTGCCAGCAGTGAATCGGGCGACAGGGAAGTCTACGAGCAGTACTTC.

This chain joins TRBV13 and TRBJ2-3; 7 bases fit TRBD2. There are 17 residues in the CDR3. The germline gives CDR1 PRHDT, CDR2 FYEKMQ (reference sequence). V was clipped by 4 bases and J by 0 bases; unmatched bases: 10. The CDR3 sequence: CASSSRDRDYSTDTQYF. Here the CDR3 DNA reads TGTGCCAGCAGCTCCCGTGACCGGGACTACAGCACAGATACGCAGTATTTT.

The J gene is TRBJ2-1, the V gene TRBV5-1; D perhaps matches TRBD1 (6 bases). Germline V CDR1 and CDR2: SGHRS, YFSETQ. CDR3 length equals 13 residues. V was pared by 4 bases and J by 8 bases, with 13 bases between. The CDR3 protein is CASSETGTHEQFF. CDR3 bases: TGCGCCAGCAGCGAAACAGGGACCCATGAGCAGTTCTTC.